Below are 21 T cell receptor beta chains sequenced from a single sample in a study of cytomegalovirus exposure and HLA in healthy donors. 13 Jbeta primers and 60 Vbeta primers were used for the PCR. The protocol was immunoSEQ multiplex PCR, while the TCRdb copy is restricted to in-frame clones and leaves out a portion. The sample lists fewer than 55,000 clones, roughly 72% seen once, with around a fifth in the top ten. Material for sequencing was PBMCs. The source of these receptors is a woman in her fifties or sixties in good health and CMV-seropositive.

The V and J genes are TRBV7-7 and TRBJ2-2, with D unclear. The germline gives CDR1 SSHAT, CDR2 FNYEAQ (reference sequence). CDR3 length: 12 amino acids. The ends were cut back, 4 bases at V and 5 bases at J, with 5 bases in the middle. CDR3 DNA sequence: TGTGCCAGCAGCTCGTTAACCGGGGAGCTGTTTTTT. Translation: CASSSLTGELFF. Full variable domain (remainder filled in from reference TRBV7-7 and TRBJ2-2): GAGVSQSPRYKVTKRGQDVTLRCDPISSHATLYWYQQALGQGPEFLTYFNYEAQPDKSGLPSDRFSAERPEGSISTLTIQRTEQRDSAMYRCASSSLTGELFFGEGSRLTVL.

The sample holds one count of this clone. The J gene is TRBJ2-7, the V gene TRBV25-1; D is perhaps TRBD2 (6 bases). The CDR3 is made up of 17 amino acids. The V end was cut by 2 bases, the J end by 4 bases, with 21 bases between. CDR1 is MGHDK and CDR2 is SYGVNS in the germline V gene. CDR3 residues: CASSEVKREEAGYEQYF. Here the CDR3 DNA reads TGTGCCAGCAGTGAAGTAAAGAGGGAGGAAGCGGGTTACGAGCAGTACTTC.

This chain uses TRBV9 with TRBJ2-7; D remains unclear. In germline, CDR1 is SGDLS, CDR2 YYNGEE. The CDR3 extends over 16 amino acids. V dropped 2 bases and J dropped 5 bases, with 20 bases sitting between them. The CDR3 reads CASSVQPLGALNEQYF. CDR3 bases: TGTGCCAGCAGCGTCCAGCCCCTTGGAGCTCTTAACGAGCAGTACTTC.

This chain links TRBV6-1 with TRBJ1-2; no firm D call. The V gene lost 6 bases and the J gene lost 3 bases, with 14 bases spanning the gap. The length of the CDR3 is 14 residues. Germline V gene data show CDR1 as MNHNS and CDR2 as SASEGT. This CDR3 is CASSREQAHYGYTF. For the CDR3, the DNA is TGTGCCAGCAGCCGGGAGCAGGCGCACTATGGCTACACCTTC.

The V and J genes are TRBV29-1 and TRBJ2-1; 8 nucleotides align to TRBD2. This CDR3 is built from 15 residues. The germline V gene encodes CDR1 SQVTM and CDR2 ANQGSEA. V was pared by 7 bases and J by 6 bases, with 14 bases of the junction left unmatched. The CDR3 DNA reads TGCAGCGGACAGATGGGGACTAGGTCAGTCAATGAGCAGTTCTTC. Translated: CSGQMGTRSVNEQFF.

The chain links TRBV4-1 to TRBJ2-3, with D perhaps TRBD2 (5 bases). The CDR3 has 14 residues. In germline, CDR1 is MGHRA, CDR2 YSYEKL. V was cut by 1 base and J by 2 bases, with 7 bases left in between. Here the CDR3 DNA reads TGCGCCAGCAGCCAAGTCGGGGACACAGATACGCAGTATTTT. Amino acid sequence: CASSQVGDTDTQYF.

This clone was observed once. V gene TRBV19 combines with J gene TRBJ2-3; 7 nucleotides align to TRBD2. Trimming at V came to 10 bases and at J to 3 bases, leaving 10 bases not matched to a gene. CDR3 size: 14 residues. Looked up from germline, CDR1 is LNHDA and CDR2 is SQIVND (reference sequence). The CDR3 sequence is CATGGGTYTDTQYF. In DNA, the CDR3 is TGTGCCACCGGCGGGGGAACCTATACAGATACGCAGTATTTT. Full variable domain (outside the CDR3, taken from reference TRBV19 and TRBJ2-3): DGGITQSPKYLFRKEGQNVTLSCEQNLNHDAMYWYRQDPGQGLRLIYYSQIVNDFQKGDIAEGYSVSREKKESFPLTVTSAQKNPTAFYLCATGGGTYTDTQYFGPGTRLTVL.

The chain combines TRBV6-5 with TRBJ1-2; 9 bases map to TRBD1. Germline CDR1 is MNHEY and CDR2 is SVGAGI. The junction had 7 bases not matched to a gene; V was cut back by 6 bases and J by 5 bases. This CDR3 has 14 residues. CDR3 loop: CASRPPGTGYGYTF. In nucleotides, the CDR3 is TGTGCCAGCAGGCCTCCCGGGACAGGGTATGGCTACACCTTC.

The chain employs TRBV28 and TRBJ2-5; D is possibly TRBD2 (5 bases). Germline V CDR1 and CDR2: MDHEN, SYDVKM. The V and J ends lost 3 bases and 0 bases respectively, with 8 bases between them. This CDR3 spans 14 amino acids. In DNA form, the CDR3 reads TGTGCCAGCAGTTTCCGGAGGTACCAAGAGACCCAGTACTTC. This sequence encodes CASSFRRYQETQYF. Full variable domain (rest looked up from reference TRBV28 and TRBJ2-5): DVKVTQSSRYLVKRTGEKVFLECVQDMDHENMFWYRQDPGLGLRLIYFSYDVKMKEKGDIPEGYSVSREKKERFSLILESASTNQTSMYLCASSFRRYQETQYFGPGTRLLVL.

The V gene is TRBV5-1, the J gene TRBJ1-2, with D uncertain. Germline loops: CDR1 SGHRS, CDR2 YFSETQ. The CDR3 is 13 residues long. The ends were cut back, 4 bases at V and 6 bases at J, with 13 bases in the middle. CDR3 nucleotide sequence: TGCGCCAGCAGCCCTGAAAAGGCGGATGGCTACACCTTC. Encoded protein: CASSPEKADGYTF.

V and J are TRBV4-3 and TRBJ2-3, with 9 bases fitting TRBD2. The CDR3 spans 17 residues. The V and J ends lost 3 bases and 6 bases, in that order; junction bases with no gene match: 13. Germline CDR1 reads LGHNA; CDR2 reads YSLEER. DNA of the CDR3: TGCGCCAGCAGCCAGGCCAGAGGCCCTAGCGGGGCGGATACGCAGTATTTT. Residues: CASSQARGPSGADTQYF.

The genes are TRBV29-1 and TRBJ2-2; no reliable D call. The CDR3 loop spans 12 amino acids. Germline V gene data show CDR1 as SQVTM and CDR2 as ANQGSEA. With 4 bases removed from V and 5 bases from J, the gap between germline ends came to 8 bases. The CDR3 loop is CSVGDRTGELFF. In DNA, the CDR3 is TGCAGCGTTGGAGATCGGACCGGGGAGCTGTTTTTT.

J is TRBJ1-5 and V is TRBV29-1, with no clear D. Per the germline V gene, CDR1 is SQVTM and CDR2 is ANQGSEA. This CDR3 comprises 13 residues. The V and J ends lost 4 bases and 1 base respectively, with 8 bases between them. The CDR3 protein is CSVAEGSNQPQHF. The CDR3 coding sequence is TGCAGCGTTGCCGAGGGCAGCAATCAGCCCCAGCATTTT.

V is TRBV4-2 and J is TRBJ2-2; 15 bases fit TRBD2. The trim removed 5 bases at V and 7 bases at J, leaving 8 bases unmatched. This CDR3 is built from 17 residues. CDR1 and CDR2 (germline): LGHNA, YNFKEQ. The CDR3 protein is CASSFGLAGGLSGELFF. In DNA form, the CDR3 reads TGTGCCAGCAGCTTTGGACTAGCGGGAGGGCTTAGCGGGGAGCTGTTTTTT.

The V gene is TRBV7-9, the J gene TRBJ1-5, with D unclear. CDR1 and CDR2 (germline): SEHNR, FQNEAQ (reference sequence). V gave up 4 bases and J gave up 3 bases, with 13 bases separating them. CDR3 length: 15 residues. Here the CDR3 reads CASSSGSGFNQPQHF. CDR3 bases: TGTGCCAGCAGCTCGGGCAGCGGGTTCAATCAGCCCCAGCATTTT.

Turning to this clone: This sample also contains other DNA sequences that code for the same CDR3. V gene TRBV7-8 combines with J gene TRBJ2-7; D gene ambiguous. Trimming took 6 bases from V and 1 from J, leaving 13 bases between them. The germline V gene has CDR1 SGHVS and CDR2 FQNEAQ. CDR3 length equals 14 residues. CDR3: CASSLLAFSYEQYF. In nucleotides, the CDR3 is TGTGCCAGCAGTTTATTGGCCTTTTCCTACGAGCAGTACTTC.

The chain has TRBV2 and TRBJ2-5; 12 nucleotides match TRBD2. The CDR3 has 18 residues. Germline CDR1 is SNHLY and CDR2 is FYNNEI. The junction had 9 bases not matched to a gene; V was cut back by 2 bases and J by 2 bases. The CDR3 region is CASSEPPGLAGRQETQYF. DNA for the CDR3: TGTGCCAGCAGTGAACCCCCCGGACTAGCGGGGCGGCAAGAGACCCAGTACTTC.

The chain recombines TRBV4-3 with TRBJ2-7; D possibly corresponds to TRBD2 (5 bases). The CDR3 runs to 14 residues. V lost 1 base and J lost 2, with 9 bases in between. The germline V gene has CDR1 LGHNA and CDR2 YSLEER. The CDR3 region is CASSQVGGTYEQYF. The CDR3 DNA reads as TGCGCCAGCAGCCAAGTTGGAGGAACCTACGAGCAGTACTTC.

The chain carries TRBV5-4 and TRBJ2-1; D gene unclear. This CDR3 has 15 amino acids. CDR1 is SGHNT, CDR2 YYREEE, per germline (reference sequence). Trimming took off 2 bases at V and 2 bases at J, with 11 bases between the two ends. CDR3 sequence: CASSFNKPPYNEQFF. The CDR3 DNA is TGTGCCAGCAGCTTTAACAAACCTCCCTACAATGAGCAGTTCTTC. Looking up the rest from reference TRBV5-4 and TRBJ2-1 gives the full variable domain: ETGVTQSPTHLIKTRGQQVTLRCSSQSGHNTVSWYQQALGQGPQFIFQYYREEENGRGNFPPRFSGLQFPNYSSELNVNALELDDSALYLCASSFNKPPYNEQFFGPGTRLTVL.

This clone was counted between two and nine times. V is TRBV7-9 and J is TRBJ2-7; TRBD1 is a possible D gene (6 bases). The germline gives CDR1 SEHNR, CDR2 FQNEAQ (reference sequence). Trimming cost V 3 bases and J 3 bases, with 12 bases left between them. CDR3 length equals 14 residues. In nucleotides, the CDR3 is TGTGCCAGCAGCTTCGAGGGGGACGGCTACGAGCAGTACTTC. Translation: CASSFEGDGYEQYF.

The count of this clone is one. The chain links TRBV15 to TRBJ1-5, with 9 bases matching TRBD1. V shed 6 bases and J 1 base; nucleotides not matched to a gene: 10. This CDR3 is built from 17 residues. In germline, CDR1 is LNHNV, CDR2 YYDKDF (reference sequence). CDR3 coding DNA: TGTGCCACCAGAAATACCGGGACAGGGAGCAGCAATCAGCCCCAGCATTTT. Protein: CATRNTGTGSSNQPQHF. Full variable domain (outside the CDR3, taken from reference TRBV15 and TRBJ1-5): DAMVIQNPRYQVTQFGKPVTLSCSQTLNHNVMYWYQQKSSQAPKLLFHYYDKDFNNEADTPDNFQSRRPNTSFCFLDIRSPGLGDTAMYLCATRNTGTGSSNQPQHFGDGTRLSIL.